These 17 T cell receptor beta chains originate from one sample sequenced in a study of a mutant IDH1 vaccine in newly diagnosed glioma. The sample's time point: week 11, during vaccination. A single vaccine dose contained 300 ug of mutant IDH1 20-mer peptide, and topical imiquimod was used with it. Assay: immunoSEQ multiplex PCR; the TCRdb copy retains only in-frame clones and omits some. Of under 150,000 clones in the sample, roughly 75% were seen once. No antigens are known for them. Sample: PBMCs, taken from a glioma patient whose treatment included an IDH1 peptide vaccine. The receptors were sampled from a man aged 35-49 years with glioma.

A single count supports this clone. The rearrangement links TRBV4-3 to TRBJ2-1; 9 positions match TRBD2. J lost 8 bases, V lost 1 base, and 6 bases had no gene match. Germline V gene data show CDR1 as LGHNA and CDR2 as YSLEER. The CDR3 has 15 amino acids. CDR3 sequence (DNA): TGCGCCAGCAGCCAAGGGGCGGGGGGGCCTGATGAGCAGTTCTTC. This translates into CASSQGAGGPDEQFF.

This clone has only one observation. As DNA, the CDR3 is TGTGCCAGCATCCTAAAGGACAGGGTTAATTCACCCCTCCACTTT. Residues: CASILKDRVNSPLHF. This sequence joins TRBV6-1 and TRBJ1-6; 8 nucleotides match TRBD1. This CDR3 is 15 amino acids long. Looked up from germline, CDR1 is MNHNS and CDR2 is SASEGT. The J segment lost 6 bases and the V segment lost 7 bases, leaving 8 bases of the junction unmatched.

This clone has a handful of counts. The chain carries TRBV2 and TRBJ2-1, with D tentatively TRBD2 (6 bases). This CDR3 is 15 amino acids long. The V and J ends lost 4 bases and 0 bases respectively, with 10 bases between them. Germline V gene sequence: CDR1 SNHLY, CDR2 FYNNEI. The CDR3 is CASSGGIISYNEQFF. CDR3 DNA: TGTGCCAGCAGTGGCGGGATAATCTCCTACAATGAGCAGTTCTTC.

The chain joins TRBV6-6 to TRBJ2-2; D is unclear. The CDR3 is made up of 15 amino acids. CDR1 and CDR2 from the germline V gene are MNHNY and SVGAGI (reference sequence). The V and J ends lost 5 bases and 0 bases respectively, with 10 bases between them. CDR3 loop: CASSIGRANTGELFF. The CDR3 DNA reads TGTGCCAGCAGTATCGGACGGGCGAACACCGGGGAGCTGTTTTTT.

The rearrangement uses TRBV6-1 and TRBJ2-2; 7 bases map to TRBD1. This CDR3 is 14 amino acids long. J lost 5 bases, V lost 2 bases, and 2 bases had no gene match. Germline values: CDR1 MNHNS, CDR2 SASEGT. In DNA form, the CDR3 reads TGTGCCAGCAGTGAAAACAGGGGAACCGGGGAGCTGTTTTTT. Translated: CASSENRGTGELFF.

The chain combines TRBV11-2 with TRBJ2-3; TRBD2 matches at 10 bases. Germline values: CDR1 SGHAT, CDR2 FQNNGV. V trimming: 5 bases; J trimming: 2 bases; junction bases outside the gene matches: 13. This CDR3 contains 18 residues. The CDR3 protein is CASSTTGRGTSVTDTQYF. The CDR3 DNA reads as TGTGCCAGCAGCACGACAGGAAGAGGGACTAGCGTCACAGATACGCAGTATTTT. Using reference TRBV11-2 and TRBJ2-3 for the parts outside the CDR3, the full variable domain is EAGVAQSPRYKIIEKRQSVAFWCNPISGHATLYWYQQILGQGPKLLIQFQNNGVVDDSQLPKDRFSAERLKGVDSTLKIQPAKLEDSAVYLCASSTTGRGTSVTDTQYFGPGTRLTVL.

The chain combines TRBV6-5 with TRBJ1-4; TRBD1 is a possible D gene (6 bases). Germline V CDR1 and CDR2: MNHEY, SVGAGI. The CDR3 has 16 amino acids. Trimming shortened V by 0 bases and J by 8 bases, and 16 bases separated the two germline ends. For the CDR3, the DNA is TGTGCCAGCAGTTACTCAGGGGGGGCAGTTTGGGAAAAACTGTTTTTT. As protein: CASSYSGGAVWEKLFF.

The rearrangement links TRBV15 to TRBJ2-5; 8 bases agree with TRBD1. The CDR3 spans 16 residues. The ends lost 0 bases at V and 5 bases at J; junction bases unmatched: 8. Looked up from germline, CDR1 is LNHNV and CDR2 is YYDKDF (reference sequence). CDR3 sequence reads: CATSRDGQGAGETQYF. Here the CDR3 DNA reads TGTGCCACCAGCAGAGATGGGCAGGGGGCAGGCGAGACCCAGTACTTC. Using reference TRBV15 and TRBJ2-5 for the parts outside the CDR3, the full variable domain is DAMVIQNPRYQVTQFGKPVTLSCSQTLNHNVMYWYQQKSSQAPKLLFHYYDKDFNNEADTPDNFQSRRPNTSFCFLDIRSPGLGDTAMYLCATSRDGQGAGETQYFGPGTRLLVL.

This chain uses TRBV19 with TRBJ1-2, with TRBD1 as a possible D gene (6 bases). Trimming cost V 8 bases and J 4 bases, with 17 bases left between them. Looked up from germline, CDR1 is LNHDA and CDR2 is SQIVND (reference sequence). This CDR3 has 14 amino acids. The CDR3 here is CASQRGGAGYGYTF. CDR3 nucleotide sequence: TGTGCCAGTCAAAGGGGGGGCGCGGGCTATGGCTACACCTTC.

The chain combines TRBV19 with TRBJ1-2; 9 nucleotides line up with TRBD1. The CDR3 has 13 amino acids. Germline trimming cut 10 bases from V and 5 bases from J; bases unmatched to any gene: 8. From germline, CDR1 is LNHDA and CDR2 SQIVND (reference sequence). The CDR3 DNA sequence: TGTGCCACCTCAAAGACAGGGGGATATGGCTACACCTTC. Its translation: CATSKTGGYGYTF.

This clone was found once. CDR3 amino acids: CSVGGYEQYF. The CDR3 DNA is TGCAGCGTTGGAGGATACGAGCAGTACTTC. J is TRBJ2-7 and V is TRBV29-1; no firm D call. This CDR3 has 10 residues. The V and J ends lost 4 bases and 4 bases respectively, with 5 bases between them. Germline CDR1 and CDR2: SQVTM and ANQGSEA.

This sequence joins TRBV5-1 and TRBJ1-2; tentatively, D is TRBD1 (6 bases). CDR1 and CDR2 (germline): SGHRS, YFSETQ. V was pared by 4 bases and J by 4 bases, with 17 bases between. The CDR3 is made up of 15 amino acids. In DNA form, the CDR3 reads TGCGCCAGCAGCCCCGGACAGTCCACTGCCTATGGCTACACCTTC. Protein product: CASSPGQSTAYGYTF.

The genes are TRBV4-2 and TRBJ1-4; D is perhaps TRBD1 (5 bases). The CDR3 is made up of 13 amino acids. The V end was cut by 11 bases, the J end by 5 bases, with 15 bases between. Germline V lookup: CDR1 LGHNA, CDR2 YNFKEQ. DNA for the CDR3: TGTGCCGTAGCGATGGGGCCGAATGAAAAACTGTTTTTT. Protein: CAVAMGPNEKLFF.

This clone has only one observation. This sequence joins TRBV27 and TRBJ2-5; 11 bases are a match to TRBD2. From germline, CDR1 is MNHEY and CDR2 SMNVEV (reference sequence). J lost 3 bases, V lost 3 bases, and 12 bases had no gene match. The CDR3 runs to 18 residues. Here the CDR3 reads CASSFQMTSGVQKETQYF. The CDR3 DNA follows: TGTGCCAGCAGTTTCCAGATGACTAGCGGGGTTCAAAAAGAGACCCAGTACTTC.

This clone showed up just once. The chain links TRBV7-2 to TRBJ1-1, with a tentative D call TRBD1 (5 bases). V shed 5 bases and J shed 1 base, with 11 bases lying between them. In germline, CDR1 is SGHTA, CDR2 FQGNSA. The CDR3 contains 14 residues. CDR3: CASSPLGTNTEAFF. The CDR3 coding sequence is TGTGCCAGCAGCCCGCTAGGGACGAACACTGAAGCTTTCTTT.

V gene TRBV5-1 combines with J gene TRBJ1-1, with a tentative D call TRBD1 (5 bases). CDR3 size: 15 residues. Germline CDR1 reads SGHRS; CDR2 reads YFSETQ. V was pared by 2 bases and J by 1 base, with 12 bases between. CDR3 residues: CASSFARGENTEAFF. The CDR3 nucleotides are TGCGCCAGCAGCTTTGCTCGGGGGGAGAACACTGAAGCTTTCTTT. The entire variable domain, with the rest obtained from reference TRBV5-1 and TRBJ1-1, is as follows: KAGVTQTPRYLIKTRGQQVTLSCSPISGHRSVSWYQQTPGQGLQFLFEYFSETQRNKGNFPGRFSGRQFSNSRSEMNVSTLELGDSALYLCASSFARGENTEAFFGQGTRLTVV.

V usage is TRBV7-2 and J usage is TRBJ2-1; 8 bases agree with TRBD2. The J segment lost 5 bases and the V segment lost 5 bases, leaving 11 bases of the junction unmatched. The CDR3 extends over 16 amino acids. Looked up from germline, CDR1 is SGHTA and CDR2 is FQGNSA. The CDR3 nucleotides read TGTGCCAGCAGCATCGGCGGTAGCGGGGTCCACAATGAGCAGTTCTTC. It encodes CASSIGGSGVHNEQFF.